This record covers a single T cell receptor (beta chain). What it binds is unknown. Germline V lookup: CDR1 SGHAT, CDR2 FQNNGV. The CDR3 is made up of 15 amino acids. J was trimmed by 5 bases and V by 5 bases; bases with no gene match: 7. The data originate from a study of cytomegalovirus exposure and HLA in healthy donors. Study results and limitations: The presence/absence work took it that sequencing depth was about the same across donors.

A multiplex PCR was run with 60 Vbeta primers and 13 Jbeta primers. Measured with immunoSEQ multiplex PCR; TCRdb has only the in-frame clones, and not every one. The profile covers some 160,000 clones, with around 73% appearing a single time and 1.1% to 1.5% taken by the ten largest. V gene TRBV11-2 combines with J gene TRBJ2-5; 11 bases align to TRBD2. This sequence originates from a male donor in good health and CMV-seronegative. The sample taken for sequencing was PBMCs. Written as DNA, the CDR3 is TGTGCCAGCAGCCCGACTAGCGGGGTTGGTGAGACCCAGTACTTC. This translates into CASSPTSGVGETQYF.